What follows are 22 T cell receptor beta chains derived from one specimen sequenced in a study of T-cell reconstitution after alpha-beta-depleted transplantation in children. For TCRbeta, the library was prepared with unique molecular identifiers. TCRdb recomputed calls from the PCR reads with MiXCR, one row per CDR3 protein. The data contain approximately 93,000 distinct CDR3 sequences, 7% to 10% of them seen just once; the ten biggest clones take up more than 6.5%. Here the sequenced sample was PBMCs from the stem cell graft donor, taken from the stem cell graft. Source of these receptors: a human donor who donated a stem cell graft to a child with congenital amegakaryocytic thrombocytopenia.

This clonotype has at least ten counts. CDR3 region: CSVDGGGTEAFF. CDR3 coding DNA: TGCAGCGTTGATGGCGGCGGGACTGAAGCTTTCTTT. The chain combines TRBV29-1 with TRBJ1-1, with unresolved D. The CDR3 covers 12 residues. V gave up 3 bases and J gave up 5 bases, with 10 bases separating them. Per germline, CDR1 SQVTM and CDR2 ANQGSEA.

This clonotype has a count of ten or more. The chain carries TRBV27 and TRBJ1-1, with a weak D call TRBD1 (5 bases). Germline V lookup: CDR1 MNHEY, CDR2 SMNVEV (reference sequence). Trimming took off 6 bases at V and 0 bases at J, with 14 bases between the two ends. This CDR3 is built from 15 residues. CDR3 sequence: CASSRGPPMNTEAFF. DNA of the CDR3: TGTGCCAGCAGCCGGGGACCACCCATGAACACTGAAGCTTTCTTT.

This clonotype was seen repeatedly, ten times or more. This chain connects TRBV12-3 or TRBV12-4 to TRBJ2-1; tentatively, D is TRBD2 (7 bases). The V gene lost 6 bases and the J gene lost 6 bases, with 18 bases spanning the gap. The CDR3 contains 15 residues. Here the CDR3 DNA reads TGTGCCAGCAGACCAGGGTGGAGGGGGGGCAATGAGCAGTTCTTC. Its translation: CASRPGWRGGNEQFF.

At least ten counts were recorded for this clonotype. The V gene is TRBV5-6, the J gene TRBJ2-7; 7 bases match TRBD2. V shed 4 bases, J shed 1 base, and the junction held 2 bases outside the gene matches. The CDR3 contains 13 residues. CDR1 is SGHDT and CDR2 is YYEEEE in the germline V gene. The CDR3 protein is CASSDGGSYEQYF. In DNA form, the CDR3 reads TGTGCCAGCAGCGACGGGGGGTCCTACGAGCAGTACTTC.

This clonotype was seen many times. This chain joins TRBV20-1 and TRBJ2-4; 13 positions match TRBD2. V shed 6 bases and J 8 bases; nucleotides not matched to a gene: 7. Germline V lookup: CDR1 DFQATT, CDR2 SNEGSKA (reference sequence). The CDR3 spans 14 residues. DNA of the CDR3: TGCAGTGCGAGACTAGCGGGAGGAGTTGACATTCAGTACTTC. Protein sequence: CSARLAGGVDIQYF.

This clonotype was seen many times. The V call is TRBV20-1, the J call TRBJ2-3; D not certain. CDR3 length: 14 residues. Trimming stripped 3 bases from V and 4 bases from J, with 14 bases between. CDR1 is DFQATT, CDR2 SNEGSKA, per germline (reference sequence). The CDR3 DNA sequence: TGCAGTGCTAGTTTGGGGTTTGGAGCAGATACGCAGTATTTT. Translating it yields CSASLGFGADTQYF.

This clonotype has a count of ten or more. The CDR3 protein is CSASRQGQDEQYF. The CDR3 DNA sequence: TGCAGTGCTTCCCGACAGGGCCAGGACGAGCAGTACTTC. The chain uses TRBV20-1 and TRBJ2-7, with 7 bases aligning to TRBD1. Germline lookup yields CDR1 DFQATT and CDR2 SNEGSKA (reference sequence). The CDR3 spans 13 residues. The junction had 9 bases not matched to a gene; V was cut back by 5 bases and J by 5 bases.

This clonotype was seen repeatedly, ten times or more. The V and J genes are TRBV4-2 and TRBJ2-6; D unresolved. The CDR3 extends over 17 amino acids. The V gene's germline CDR1 is LGHNA and CDR2 YNFKEQ. Between the trimmed V and J ends, which lost 0 bases and 3 bases, there was a span of 12 bases. Written as DNA, the CDR3 is TGTGCCAGCAGCCAAGAAACTGCATGGGGTGGGGCCAACGTCCTGACTTTC. Amino acid sequence: CASSQETAWGGANVLTF.

The chain carries TRBV3-1 and TRBJ2-7; TRBD2 is a possible D gene (5 bases). CDR3 length: 14 residues. Trimming cost V 4 bases and J 3 bases, with 13 bases left between them. Germline CDR1 LGHDT, CDR2 YNNKEL (reference sequence). Here the CDR3 DNA reads TGTGCCAGCAGCCCCCGCCCGGCGGGCTACGAGCAGTACTTC. Translated, it gives CASSPRPAGYEQYF.

This clonotype was picked up many times. The chain joins TRBV7-8 to TRBJ2-3; 9 bases fit TRBD2. Germline CDR1 and CDR2: SGHVS and FQNEAQ. This CDR3 comprises 15 residues. V shed 5 bases and J 8 bases; nucleotides not matched to a gene: 11. The CDR3 coding sequence is TGTGCCAGCAGCCCTAGCGGGACTCGGGGTGGTACGCAGTATTTT. It yields the protein CASSPSGTRGGTQYF.

This clonotype came up many times. V usage is TRBV20-1 and J usage is TRBJ1-2, with TRBD1 as a possible D gene (5 bases). Looked up from germline, CDR1 is DFQATT and CDR2 is SNEGSKA (reference sequence). Trimming removed 4 bases at V and 1 base at J, with 10 bases between. This CDR3 region has 13 residues. The CDR3 DNA is TGCAGTGCTACGAGACAGATTAACTATGGCTACACCTTC. This encodes CSATRQINYGYTF.

With regard to this clonotype: One base away lies a much larger clone, so this may be a sequencing read error. V usage is TRBV4-3 and J usage is TRBJ2-6; the D gene is possibly TRBD1 (5 bases). This CDR3 has 17 residues. V shed 0 bases and J shed 0 bases, with 9 bases lying between them. Germline CDR1 and CDR2: LGHNA and YSLEER. In nucleotides, the CDR3 is TGCGCCAGCAGCCAAGAGGGGCTCGGCTCTGGGGCCAACGTCCTGACTTTC. Its protein product is CASSQEGLGSGANVLTF.

This clonotype was found many times. The chain employs TRBV20-1 and TRBJ2-1; TRBD2 agrees at 11 bases. Germline assignment: CDR1 DFQATT and CDR2 SNEGSKA (reference sequence). The J segment lost 4 bases and the V segment lost 5 bases, leaving 7 bases of the junction unmatched. The CDR3 spans 15 residues. The CDR3 loop reads CSAPRTSGLYNEQFF. The CDR3 coding sequence is TGCAGTGCTCCTCGGACTAGCGGGCTTTACAATGAGCAGTTCTTC.

This clonotype showed up many times. The chain employs TRBV6-1 and TRBJ2-5; D gene uncertain. Trimming pared 8 bases from V and 5 bases from J, leaving 12 bases between. This CDR3 is 12 amino acids long. The germline V gene encodes CDR1 MNHNS and CDR2 SASEGT. As DNA, the CDR3 is TGTGCCAGCGCCGACCTAGAGGAGACCCAGTACTTC. Its translation: CASADLEETQYF.

This clonotype was seen repeatedly, ten times or more. The J gene is TRBJ2-7, the V gene TRBV20-1; D possibly corresponds to TRBD2 (6 bases). The CDR3 has 14 amino acids. CDR1 DFQATT and CDR2 SNEGSKA come from the germline V gene (reference sequence). V was shortened by 5 bases and J by 3 bases, with 17 bases between the two germline ends. The CDR3 reads CSAPPRGSHYEQYF. Written as DNA, the CDR3 is TGCAGTGCTCCCCCCCGGGGGAGTCACTACGAGCAGTACTTC.

Note on this clonotype: A much larger clone sits a single nucleotide away, making a read error possible. The chain employs TRBV11-1 and TRBJ2-1, with 8 bases fitting TRBD1. Looked up from germline, CDR1 is SGHAT and CDR2 is FQDESV (reference sequence). The CDR3 covers 19 residues. V dropped 5 bases and J dropped 2; count of bases not matched to a gene: 17. CDR3 bases: TGTGCCAGCAGCCTACCGGGACAGGTGCGCAGCCACACCTACAATGAGCAGTTCTTC. Translation: CASSLPGQVRSHTYNEQFF.

This clonotype was counted at least ten times. This chain links TRBV20-1 with TRBJ2-3; 15 nucleotides match TRBD2. The CDR3 is 18 residues long. The J segment lost 4 bases and the V segment lost 5 bases, leaving 13 bases of the junction unmatched. In germline, CDR1 is DFQATT, CDR2 SNEGSKA (reference sequence). The chain's CDR3 is CSAERSGLAGGPPDTQYF. The CDR3 region has the DNA TGCAGTGCTGAAAGATCAGGACTAGCGGGGGGGCCCCCAGATACGCAGTATTTT.

This clonotype was found many times. The V call is TRBV27, the J call TRBJ1-6; 10 bases are a match to TRBD1. This CDR3 has 17 residues. CDR1 is MNHEY and CDR2 is SMNVEV in the germline V gene (reference sequence). After removal of 3 bases from V and 9 bases from J, the junction contained 11 bases not matched to a gene. In DNA form, the CDR3 reads TGTGCCAGCAGTTTTGATTATGCGGGGACAGGGGCTTCACCCCTCCACTTT. Translated, it gives CASSFDYAGTGASPLHF.

This clonotype was observed many times. The V call is TRBV6-1, the J call TRBJ2-1; D remains ambiguous. The CDR3 has 15 residues. Germline lookup yields CDR1 MNHNS and CDR2 SASEGT. Trimming pared 1 base from V and 4 bases from J, leaving 11 bases between. The CDR3 is CASSEGRILYNEQFF. Written as DNA, the CDR3 is TGTGCCAGCAGTGAAGGGCGGATTCTTTACAATGAGCAGTTCTTC.

This clonotype was detected ten times or more. The chain has TRBV6-5 and TRBJ2-3; TRBD2 matches 16 bases. Losses at the gene ends were 7 bases for V and 6 bases for J; bases not matched to a gene: 7. Germline V CDR1 and CDR2: MNHEY, SVGAGI. The CDR3 spans 16 residues. In DNA, the CDR3 is TGTGCCAGCACCGCCGGGACTAGCGGGGGGGCCGATACGCAGTATTTT. This encodes CASTAGTSGGADTQYF.

The chain joins TRBV28 to TRBJ2-1; 9 bases align to TRBD1. The CDR3 is made up of 15 amino acids. The germline V gene encodes CDR1 MDHEN and CDR2 SYDVKM. With V trimmed by 10 bases and J by 4 bases, 11 bases remained unmatched. CDR3 coding DNA: TGTGCCATCACACCGAGGACAGGGGAATACAATGAGCAGTTCTTC. Protein sequence: CAITPRTGEYNEQFF.

This clonotype was observed at least ten times. The rearrangement uses TRBV29-1 and TRBJ1-1; D is undetermined. The V and J ends lost 5 bases and 0 bases respectively, with 10 bases between them. CDR1 is SQVTM and CDR2 is ANQGSEA in the germline V gene. The CDR3 loop spans 13 amino acids. The CDR3 is CSVSTRLNTEAFF. In DNA form, the CDR3 reads TGCAGCGTTTCCACCAGGCTGAACACTGAAGCTTTCTTT.